A single count supports the clone carrying this T cell receptor beta chain. Its cognate antigen is unknown. This specimen belongs to a study of shared clonotypes between healthy human individuals. Study-level results: Rarefaction demonstrated incomplete sorted-subset sequencing despite large depth. All-four-donor shared clonotypes had higher generation probabilities than non-shared clonotypes did.

Data came from immunoSEQ multiplex PCR; TCRdb stores just in-frame clones and leaves some out. This repertoire shows nearly 600,000 clones, nearly 97% found once; its top ten account for approximately 0.1%. The naive CD8 subset, CD45RO-negative cells positively selected for CCR7, excluded terminally differentiated effector memory CD45RA+ cells. V lost 0 bases to trimming and J lost 4 bases, with 9 bases between them. The CDR3 totals 13 residues. Germline values: CDR1 GTSNPN, CDR2 SVGIG (reference sequence). The chain carries TRBV30 and TRBJ1-2, with D perhaps TRBD1 (6 bases). The clonotype was recovered from a woman aged 25 to 39 in good health. The specimen sequenced was naive CD8+ T cells sorted from blood. The CDR3 coding sequence is TGTGCCTGGAGTGTACAAGGGGGCTATGGCTACACCTTC. Translating gives CAWSVQGGYGYTF. Variable domain in full (rest from reference TRBV30 and TRBJ1-2): SQTIHQWPATLVQPVGSPLSLECTVEGTSNPNLYWYRQAAGRGLQLLFYSVGIGQISSEVPQNLSASRPQDRQFILSSKKLLLSDSGFYLCAWSVQGGYGYTFGSGTRLTVV.